This T cell receptor (beta chain) was obtained from a study of regulatory T cells in long-lasting Graves disease. Study-wide results and limits: When disease was persistent, TRBV28, TRBJ1-2 and TRBJ2-5 were the favored segments.

This clonotype was observed at least ten times. Its antigen is not identified. Specified time point: newly diagnosed GD, antithyroid drugs for less than 3 months. From RNA extracted from PBMCs, the TCR library was made. This CDR3 has 16 residues. CDR1 is SGHRS, CDR2 YFSETQ, per germline. Losses at the gene ends were 3 bases for V and 1 base for J; bases not matched to a gene: 5. Library construction for TCR beta used iRepertoire HTBI primers and Arm-PCR of CDR3 regions. MiXCR was run by TCRdb on the multiplex PCR reads, yielding one entry per CDR3 protein. The sample holds about 440,000 distinct CDR3 sequences, roughly 17% seen once. These same records also appear under a second study, on T cells in Graves' hyperthyroidism and ophthalmopathy. That study adds: Among clonotypes expanded in thyroid above 0.001, most were also found in blood.

The chain recombines TRBV5-1 with TRBJ2-7; TRBD2 matches 12 bases. This material consisted of peripheral blood mononuclear cells (PBMCs), taken at new diagnosis, from a patient treated with antithyroid drugs. This clonotype was obtained from a woman between 18 and 29 years old with Graves disease. The CDR3 nucleotides read TGCGCCAGCAGCTGGAGACTAGCGGGAGAGTCCTACGAGCAGTACTTC. As protein: CASSWRLAGESYEQYF.